This TCR beta chain was obtained from a study of cytomegalovirus exposure and HLA in healthy donors. In regard to this clone: Its target is unknown.

CDR3 length equals 16 residues. V lost 0 bases and J lost 2; bases outside the gene matches: 6. Germline CDR1 is SGHNT and CDR2 is YYREEE (reference sequence). Use of 60 Vbeta and 13 Jbeta primers characterized the PCR. As processed by the authors: A later analysis counted about 80 million unique TCR beta chains, around 10 million shared. Profiling relied on immunoSEQ multiplex PCR, and the TCRdb table lists in-frame clones only, not all of them. V, J and clone size are those of that table, while D and trimming were read from the DNA. The sample shows 130,000 or so clones, 84% of them seen only once. General study findings and limits: In an earlier analysis, most TCR beta V segments were productive about 87% or about 30% of the time. Later analysis showed TCR association rates varying by HLA locus, highest for DRB1 and lowest for HLA-C.

The sequence derives from a woman between 18 and 29 years old in good health and CMV-seropositive. Specimen: PBMCs. The rearrangement joins TRBV5-4 to TRBJ2-7; TRBD2 agrees at 9 bases. The CDR3 DNA reads TGTGCCAGCAGCTTGGCTCTAGCGGGGTCCCCCTACGAGCAGTACTTC. Protein sequence: CASSLALAGSPYEQYF.